This TCR beta chain stems from a study of blood T cell repertoires in COVID-19. Study summary: From the United States, Italy and Spain came samples of acute and convalescent COVID-19.

Deletions cut 3 bases from V and 5 bases from J, with 34 bases between. This CDR3 contains 21 residues. Per germline, CDR1 MDHEN and CDR2 SYDVKM. Here immunoSEQ multiplex PCR was the method, and the copy in TCRdb shows in-frame clones only, minus some. The sample yields 310,000 or so clones, roughly 87% seen once. The TCR originated in a woman aged 50 to 60 who had recovered from COVID-19. Sequences were obtained from peripheral blood. This chain links TRBV28 with TRBJ1-2, with D perhaps matching TRBD1 (5 bases). CDR3 nucleotides: TGTGCCAGCAGTTTTAGTATTCTTGTCGACGTCGAAGGAGGTCGGGGGTATGGCTACACCTTC. This encodes CASSFSILVDVEGGRGYGYTF.